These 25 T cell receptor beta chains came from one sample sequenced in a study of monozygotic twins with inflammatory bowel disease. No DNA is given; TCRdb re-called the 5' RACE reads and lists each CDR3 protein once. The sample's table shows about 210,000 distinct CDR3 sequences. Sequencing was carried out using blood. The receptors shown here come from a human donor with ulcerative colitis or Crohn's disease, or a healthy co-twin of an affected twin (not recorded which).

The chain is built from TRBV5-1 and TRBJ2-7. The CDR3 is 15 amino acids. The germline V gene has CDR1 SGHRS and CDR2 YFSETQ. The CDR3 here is CASSLGSEFSYEQYF.

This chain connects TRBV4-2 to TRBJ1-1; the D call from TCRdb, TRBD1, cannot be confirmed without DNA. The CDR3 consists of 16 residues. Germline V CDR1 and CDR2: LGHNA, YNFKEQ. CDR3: CASSQRGGGEDTEAFF.

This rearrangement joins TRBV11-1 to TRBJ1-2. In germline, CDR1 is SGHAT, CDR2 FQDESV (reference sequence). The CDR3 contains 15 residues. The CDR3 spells CASRPGRSRNYGYTF.

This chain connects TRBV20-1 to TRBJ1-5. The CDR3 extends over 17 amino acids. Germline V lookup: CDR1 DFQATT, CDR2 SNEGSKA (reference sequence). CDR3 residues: CSARTAGGGNSNQPQHF.

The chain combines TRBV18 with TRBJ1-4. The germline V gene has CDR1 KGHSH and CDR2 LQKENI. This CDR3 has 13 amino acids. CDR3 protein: CASSPPSIEKLFF. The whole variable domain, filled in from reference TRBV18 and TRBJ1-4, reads NAGVMQNPRHLVRRRGQEARLRCSPMKGHSHVYWYRQLPEEGLKFMVYLQKENIIDESGMPKERFSAEFPKEGPSILRIQQVVRGDSAAYFCASSPPSIEKLFFGSGTQLSVL.

CDR3 protein: CASGQILLEQYF. The chain carries TRBV12-3 or TRBV12-4 and TRBJ2-7. This CDR3 comprises 12 residues.

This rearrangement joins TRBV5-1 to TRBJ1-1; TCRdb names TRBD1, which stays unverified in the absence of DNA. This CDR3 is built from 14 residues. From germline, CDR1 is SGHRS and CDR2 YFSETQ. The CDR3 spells CASSGQGFNTEAFF.

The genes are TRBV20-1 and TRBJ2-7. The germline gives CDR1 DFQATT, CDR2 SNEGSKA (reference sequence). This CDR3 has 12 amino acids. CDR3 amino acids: CSAIRGTYEQYF.

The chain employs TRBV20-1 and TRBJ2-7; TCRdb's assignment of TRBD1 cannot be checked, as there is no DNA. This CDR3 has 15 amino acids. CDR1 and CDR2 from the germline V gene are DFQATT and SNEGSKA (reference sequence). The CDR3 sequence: CSADPGQGGSYEQYF.

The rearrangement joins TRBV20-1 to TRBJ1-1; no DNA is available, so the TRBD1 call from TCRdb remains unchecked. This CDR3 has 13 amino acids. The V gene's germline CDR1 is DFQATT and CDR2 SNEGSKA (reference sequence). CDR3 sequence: CSVGGRTNTEAFF.

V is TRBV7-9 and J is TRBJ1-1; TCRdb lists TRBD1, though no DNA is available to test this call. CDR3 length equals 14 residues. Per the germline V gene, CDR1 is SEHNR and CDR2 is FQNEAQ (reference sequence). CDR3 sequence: CASSFSGKNTEAFF.

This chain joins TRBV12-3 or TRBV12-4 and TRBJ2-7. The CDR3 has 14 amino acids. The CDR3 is CASSFPENPYEQYF.

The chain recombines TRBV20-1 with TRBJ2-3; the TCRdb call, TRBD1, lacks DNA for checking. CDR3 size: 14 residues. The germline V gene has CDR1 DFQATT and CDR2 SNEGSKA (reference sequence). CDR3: CSATGGRGTDTQYF.

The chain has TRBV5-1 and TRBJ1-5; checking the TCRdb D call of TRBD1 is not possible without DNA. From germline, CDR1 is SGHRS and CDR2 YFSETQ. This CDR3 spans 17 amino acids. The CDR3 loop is CASSFFPGQSGEQPQHF.

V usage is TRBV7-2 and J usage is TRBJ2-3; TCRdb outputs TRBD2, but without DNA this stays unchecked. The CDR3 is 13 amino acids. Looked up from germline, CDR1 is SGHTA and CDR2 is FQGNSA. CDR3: CASSSKGADTQYF.

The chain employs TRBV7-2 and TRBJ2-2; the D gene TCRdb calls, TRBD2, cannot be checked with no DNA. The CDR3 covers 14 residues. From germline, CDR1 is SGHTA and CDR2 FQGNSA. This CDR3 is CASSSLAGTGELFF.

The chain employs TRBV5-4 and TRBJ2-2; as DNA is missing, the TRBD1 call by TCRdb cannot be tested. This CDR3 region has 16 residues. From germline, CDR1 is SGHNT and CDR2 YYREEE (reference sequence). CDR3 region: CASSPGQHGAAGELFF.

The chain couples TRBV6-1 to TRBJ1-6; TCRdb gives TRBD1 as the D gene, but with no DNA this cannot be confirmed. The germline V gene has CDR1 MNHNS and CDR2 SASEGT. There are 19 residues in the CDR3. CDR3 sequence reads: CASRQGLSTLSSYNSPLHF.

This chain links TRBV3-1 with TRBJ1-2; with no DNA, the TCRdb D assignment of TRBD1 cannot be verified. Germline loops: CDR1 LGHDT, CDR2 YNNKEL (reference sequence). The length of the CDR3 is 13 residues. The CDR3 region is CASSTDSLRGYTF.

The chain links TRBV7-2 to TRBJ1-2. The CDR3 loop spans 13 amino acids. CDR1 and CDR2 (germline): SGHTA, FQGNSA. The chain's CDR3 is CASSWRENYGYTF.

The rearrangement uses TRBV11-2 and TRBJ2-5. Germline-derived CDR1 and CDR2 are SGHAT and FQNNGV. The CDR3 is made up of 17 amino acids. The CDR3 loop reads CASSLDEKANWRKTQYF.

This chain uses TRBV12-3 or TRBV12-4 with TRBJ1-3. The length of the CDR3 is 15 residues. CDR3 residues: CASSLASGSGNTIYF.

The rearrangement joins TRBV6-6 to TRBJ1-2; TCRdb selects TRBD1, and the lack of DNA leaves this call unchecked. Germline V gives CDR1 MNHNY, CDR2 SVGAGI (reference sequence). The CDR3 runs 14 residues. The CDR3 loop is CASSGLDRDYGYTF.

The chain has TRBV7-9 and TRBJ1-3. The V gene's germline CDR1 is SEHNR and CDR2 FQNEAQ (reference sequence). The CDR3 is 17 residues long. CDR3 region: CASSLEGAPRSGNTIYF. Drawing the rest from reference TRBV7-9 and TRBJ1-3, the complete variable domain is DTGVSQNPRHKITKRGQNVTFRCDPISEHNRLYWYRQTLGQGPEFLTYFQNEAQLEKSRLLSDRFSAERPKGSFSTLEIQRTEQGDSAMYLCASSLEGAPRSGNTIYFGEGSWLTVV.

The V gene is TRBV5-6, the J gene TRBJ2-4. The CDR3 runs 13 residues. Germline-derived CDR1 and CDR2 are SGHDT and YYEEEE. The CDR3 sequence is CASSLFGMHIQYF.